Sequencing of this TCR beta chain was carried out in a study of glioma-infiltrating T cells after dendritic cell vaccination. Study at large: Dendritic cell vaccination trial patients had either newly diagnosed or recurrent glioblastoma. The vaccine used monocyte-derived dendritic cells pulsed overnight with autologous tumor lysate.

Indicated time point: after dendritic cell vaccination, including at tumor progression/relapse. None of the glioblastoma patients had an isocitrate dehydrogenase mutation. Primers: 60 V beta forward and 13 J beta reverse. Data came from immunoSEQ multiplex PCR; TCRdb stores just in-frame clones and leaves some out. The data show 99,000 or so clones, nearly 90% seen once. The CDR3 contains 14 residues. V lost 0 bases and J 6 bases, leaving 11 bases between the germline ends. Germline loops: CDR1 SGHVS, CDR2 FQNEAQ. The chain links TRBV7-8 to TRBJ1-1, with D unresolved. The receptor's source is a human donor with glioblastoma. This material consisted of blood, taken after dendritic cell vaccination. CDR3 region: CASSLAEQSPEAFF. The CDR3 DNA sequence: TGTGCCAGCAGCTTAGCGGAGCAGAGCCCTGAAGCTTTCTTT. Variable domain in full (rest from reference TRBV7-8 and TRBJ1-1): GAGVSQSPRYKVAKRGQDVALRCDPISGHVSLFWYQQALGQGPEFLTYFQNEAQLDKSGLPSDRFFAERPEGSVSTLKIQRTQQEDSAVYLCASSLAEQSPEAFFGQGTRLTVV.